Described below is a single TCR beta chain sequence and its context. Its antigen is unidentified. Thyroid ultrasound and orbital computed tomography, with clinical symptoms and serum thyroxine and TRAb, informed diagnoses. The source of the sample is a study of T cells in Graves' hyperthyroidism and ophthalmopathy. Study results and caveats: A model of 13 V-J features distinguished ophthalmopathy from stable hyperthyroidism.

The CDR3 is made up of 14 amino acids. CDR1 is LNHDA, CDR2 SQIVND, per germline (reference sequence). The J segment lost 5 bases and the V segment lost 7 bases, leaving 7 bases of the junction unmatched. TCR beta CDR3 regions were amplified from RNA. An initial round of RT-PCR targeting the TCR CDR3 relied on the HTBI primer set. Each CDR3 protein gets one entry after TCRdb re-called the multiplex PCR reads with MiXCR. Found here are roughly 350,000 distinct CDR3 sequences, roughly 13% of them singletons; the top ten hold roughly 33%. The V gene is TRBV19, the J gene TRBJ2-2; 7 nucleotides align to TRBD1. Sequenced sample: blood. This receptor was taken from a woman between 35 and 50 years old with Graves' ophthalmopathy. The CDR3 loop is CASTEGAGTGELFF. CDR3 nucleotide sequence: TGTGCCAGTACCGAGGGGGCAGGGACCGGGGAGCTGTTTTTT.